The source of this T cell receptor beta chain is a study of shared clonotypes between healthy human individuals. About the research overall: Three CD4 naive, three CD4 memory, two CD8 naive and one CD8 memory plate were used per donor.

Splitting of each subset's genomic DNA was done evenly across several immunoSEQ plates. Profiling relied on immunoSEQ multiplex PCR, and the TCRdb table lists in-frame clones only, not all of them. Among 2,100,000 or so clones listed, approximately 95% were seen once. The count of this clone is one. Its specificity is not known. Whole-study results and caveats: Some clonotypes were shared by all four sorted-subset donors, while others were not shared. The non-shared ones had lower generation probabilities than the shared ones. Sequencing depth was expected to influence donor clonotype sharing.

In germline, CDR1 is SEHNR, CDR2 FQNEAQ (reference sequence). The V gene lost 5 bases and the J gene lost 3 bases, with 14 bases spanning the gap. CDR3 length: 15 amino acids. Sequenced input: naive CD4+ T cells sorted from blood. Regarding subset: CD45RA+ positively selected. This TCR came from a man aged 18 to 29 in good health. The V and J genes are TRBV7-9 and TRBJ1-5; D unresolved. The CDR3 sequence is CASSPSDGSNQPQHF. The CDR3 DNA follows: TGTGCCAGCAGCCCTTCGGACGGGTCCAATCAGCCCCAGCATTTT. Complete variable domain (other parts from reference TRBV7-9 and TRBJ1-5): DTGVSQNPRHKITKRGQNVTFRCDPISEHNRLYWYRQTLGQGPEFLTYFQNEAQLEKSRLLSDRFSAERPKGSFSTLEIQRTEQGDSAMYLCASSPSDGSNQPQHFGDGTRLSIL.